The clone carrying this T cell receptor (beta chain) was found a few times. The antigen is undetermined. The record originates from a study of T-cell reconstitution after alpha-beta-depleted transplantation in children. Unique molecular identifiers tagged the TCRbeta library. From the PCR reads, TCRdb called clonotypes with MiXCR, one entry per CDR3 protein. The table lists a few hundred thousand distinct CDR3 sequences, around 13% of them singletons. After removal of 5 bases from V and 5 bases from J, the junction contained 14 bases not matched to a gene. Germline values: CDR1 SGHTA, CDR2 FQGNSA. The CDR3 has 16 residues. Whole-study findings and limits: Two months or so post-transplant, alpha-beta T cells reportedly derived from several hundred expanded graft clones. Hyperexpanded clones declined; after one year, newly produced T cells mostly supplied diversity. The origin of high day-60 TCRbeta diversity in some patients lay in surviving recipient T cells and thymic progenitors.

The chain carries TRBV7-2 and TRBJ2-7; 8 bases agree with TRBD1. The TCR comes from a male patient aged 10 to 17 who had a stem cell transplant for acute myeloid leukemia, so the T cells may come from the graft donor. Source: PBMCs, mostly from graft donor cells, taken 360 days after TCRalphabeta/CD19-depleted stem cell transplant. The CDR3 DNA reads TGTGCCAGCAGCCAGGTCCGAGACAGGGGCGTAAACGAGCAGTACTTC. This gives the protein CASSQVRDRGVNEQYF.